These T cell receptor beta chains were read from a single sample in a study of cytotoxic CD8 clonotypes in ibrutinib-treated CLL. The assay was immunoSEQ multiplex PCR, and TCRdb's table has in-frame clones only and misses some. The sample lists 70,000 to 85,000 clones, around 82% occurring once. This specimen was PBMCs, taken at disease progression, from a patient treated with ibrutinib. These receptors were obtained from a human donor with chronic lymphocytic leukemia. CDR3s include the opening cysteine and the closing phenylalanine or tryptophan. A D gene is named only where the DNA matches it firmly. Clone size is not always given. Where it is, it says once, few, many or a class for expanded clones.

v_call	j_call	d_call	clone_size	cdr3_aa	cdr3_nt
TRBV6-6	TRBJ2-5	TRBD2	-	CASRAGGAETQYF	TGTGCCAGCAGAGCGGGGGGAGCCGAGACCCAGTACTTC
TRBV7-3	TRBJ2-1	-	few	CASSPTRGNSYNEQFF	TGTGCCAGCAGCCCTACTCGGGGGAACTCCTACAATGAGCAGTTCTTC
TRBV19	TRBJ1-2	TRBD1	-	CASSNRGQGSWGYTF	TGTGCCAGTAGTAACCGGGGACAGGGTTCTTGGGGCTACACCTTC
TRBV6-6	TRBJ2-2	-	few	CASSYSAGDGELFF	TGTGCCAGCAGTTACTCCGCAGGGGACGGGGAGCTGTTTTTT
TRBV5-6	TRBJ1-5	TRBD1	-	CASSRGDRTYQPQHF	TGTGCCAGCAGCCGTGGGGACAGGACCTATCAGCCCCAGCATTTT
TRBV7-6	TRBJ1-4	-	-	CASSSNSPGDGEKLFF	TGTGCCAGCAGCTCGAATTCGCCAGGGGATGGAGAAAAACTGTTTTTT
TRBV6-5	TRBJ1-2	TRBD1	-	CASRTGTGRGYTF	TGTGCCAGCAGAACCGGGACAGGCCGGGGCTACACCTTC
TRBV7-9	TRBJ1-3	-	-	CASSLAGRLVLGDTIYF	TGTGCCAGCAGCTTAGCTGGCAGGCTTGTACTAGGAGACACCATATATTTT
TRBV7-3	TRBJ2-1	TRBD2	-	CASSSGLAGAYNEQFF	TGTGCCAGCAGCTCCGGACTAGCGGGAGCCTACAATGAGCAGTTCTTC
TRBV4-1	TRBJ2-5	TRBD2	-	CASSPRLAAGQETQYF	TGCGCCAGCAGCCCCCGACTAGCAGCAGGGCAAGAGACCCAGTACTTC